The rows below give T cell receptor beta chains drawn from one sample of a study of T cell changes during pregnancy in multiple sclerosis. TCRdb's table, derived via immunoSEQ multiplex PCR, lists solely in-frame clones and lacks some. The sample lists around 70,000 clones, around 90% occurring once. The source material was peripheral blood, sampled in the second trimester of pregnancy. These receptors all stem from a female donor with multiple sclerosis, enrolled in a pregnancy study. Both conserved end residues are part of each CDR3. Clone size appears in some rows only: once, few, many, or a class for an expanded clone.

V gene | clone size | CDR3 protein
TRBV6-1 | . | CASSEQPSQPQHF
TRBV15 | . | CATSSRQEYGYTF
TRBV9 | once | CASSVGHRGNTEAFF
TRBV6-5 | . | CASSLLASAETQYF
TRBV5-6 | . | CASSLRTYEQYF
TRBV6-4 | . | CASSAGQGNTGELFF
TRBV19 | . | CASSSGPYGYTF
TRBV6-6 | . | CASSPLEMQFF
TRBV7-8 | . | CASSLTLSSGNTIYF
TRBV30 | . | CAWKSGGAAEQFF
TRBV4-2 | . | CASSQEVARGAEAFF
TRBV28 | . | CASRLSGGTYEQYF
TRBV7-2 | . | CASNGQGYTDTQYF
TRBV19 | . | CASSTVTGSSNQPQHF
TRBV28 | . | CASSRGWGTEAFF
TRBV5-6 | . | CASSLGSRGPQHF
TRBV4-3 | . | CASSQEASQPQHF
TRBV30 | . | CAWSSGSNHEQYF
TRBV5-1 | . | CASSLAGGSDEAFF
TRBV7-3 | . | CASSLRSGSTDTQYF
TRBV19 | . | CATRGVNVLTF
TRBV2 | . | CANRMGAYNEQFF
TRBV15 | . | CATSRGDRFTYEQYF
TRBV4-1 | . | CASSPFGVLSGYTF
TRBV6-1 | . | CASSEALEGRGNEQFF
TRBV2 | few | CASSESRYGYTF
TRBV28 | . | CASSPRLAGNPYEQYF
TRBV6-6 | . | CASTQGAGQPQHF
TRBV10-2 | . | CASSEYRAYEQYF
TRBV7-8 | . | CASSFEQELYTEAFF
TRBV27 | . | CASSAAGLVGETQYF
TRBV18 | . | CASSSLDWNEQFF
TRBV9 | . | CASSVGRLTDTQYF
TRBV6-1 | . | CASTERGGTDTQYF
TRBV5-1 | . | CASSLVGSDYGYTF
TRBV7-2 | once | CASSSTLDYGETQYF
TRBV6-1 | . | CASSGTGGPETQYF
TRBV6-1 | . | CASSEGTSGGQYNEQFF
TRBV6-1 | . | CASTARGGSTDTQYF
TRBV30 | . | CAWSRTGTNEKLFF
TRBV5-5 | . | CASSLFFEEKLFF
TRBV29-1 | . | CSVLGQNYGYTF
TRBV6-1 | . | CASSEGAGWNTEAFF
TRBV28 | . | CASSSGDRGYEQYF
TRBV6-7 | . | CASNPPRIYRRWDTEAFF
TRBV7-2 | . | CASSSSPLRATSGNEQFF
TRBV4-3 | . | CASSLTAGTGPGELFF
TRBV15 | . | CATSRLAGVGNEQFF
TRBV30 | . | CAWSAGQGESSPLHF
TRBV7-2 | . | CASIQGAGGSEQYF
TRBV6-1 | . | CASSGFGRSGNEQFF
TRBV7-6 | . | CASSLSPSGVGRSYEQYF
TRBV28 | . | CASSPYGGTEAFF
TRBV2 | . | CASSASGQYTDTQYF
TRBV27 | . | CASSLARHPTYEQYF
TRBV19 | . | CASSIDHRALYNEQFF
TRBV6-1 | . | CASSERGTGGTEAFF
TRBV19 | . | CASSMTGSSYEQYF
TRBV28 | . | CASRTARDRFSNQPQHF